A single sample is the source of the 26 T cell receptor beta chains below, sequenced in a study of CD8 T cells in Susac syndrome. After extraction with the RNeasy kit, about 0.45 to 1 ug of the RNA was reverse transcribed using random hexamers. One entry per CDR3 protein, called by TCRdb with MiXCR from the immunoSEQ multiplex PCR reads. The sample gives about 140,000 distinct CDR3 sequences, approximately 95% of which show up once; about 0.11% is in the top ten. The sample consisted of CD4+ T cells from PBMCs. The receptors originated from a human donor with multiple sclerosis.

The chain combines TRBV29-1 with TRBJ2-2, with unresolved D. Per germline, CDR1 SQVTM and CDR2 ANQGSEA. The CDR3 is 16 amino acids. V was clipped by 6 bases and J by 0 bases, with 17 bases between them. CDR3 in amino acids: CSVMSRPTSNTGELFF. The CDR3, as DNA: TGCAGCGTCATGTCTAGGCCAACCTCGAACACCGGGGAGCTGTTTTTT.

The rearrangement links TRBV7-9 to TRBJ1-1, with TRBD1 as a possible D gene (6 bases). Germline values: CDR1 SEHNR, CDR2 FQNEAQ (reference sequence). Trimming pared 1 base from V and 1 base from J, leaving 16 bases between. The length of the CDR3 is 17 residues. CDR3: CASSLGQPGGRNTEAFF. DNA for the CDR3: TGTGCCAGCAGCTTAGGGCAGCCGGGGGGCCGGAACACTGAAGCTTTCTTT. The variable domain in full, with the rest retrieved from reference TRBV7-9 and TRBJ1-1, is DTGVSQNPRHKITKRGQNVTFRCDPISEHNRLYWYRQTLGQGPEFLTYFQNEAQLEKSRLLSDRFSAERPKGSFSTLEIQRTEQGDSAMYLCASSLGQPGGRNTEAFFGQGTRLTVV.

CDR3 loop: CASRDRGADTQYF. The DNA for the CDR3 is TGTGCCAGCAGGGACAGGGGAGCAGATACGCAGTATTTT. J is TRBJ2-3 and V is TRBV12-3 or TRBV12-4, with 9 bases that match TRBD1. The trim removed 6 bases at V and 4 bases at J, leaving 2 bases unmatched. The CDR3 runs 13 residues.

The chain links TRBV29-1 to TRBJ1-1, with no clear D. Per germline, CDR1 SQVTM and CDR2 ANQGSEA. The germline V and J ends were trimmed by 4 bases and 0 bases, with 6 bases remaining between them. This CDR3 is built from 12 residues. Here the CDR3 DNA reads TGCAGCGTTGGGACTTTGAACACTGAAGCTTTCTTT. The encoded protein is CSVGTLNTEAFF.

The chain has TRBV7-9 and TRBJ1-1, with a tentative D call TRBD1 (5 bases). This CDR3 spans 16 amino acids. CDR1 SEHNR and CDR2 FQNEAQ come from the germline V gene (reference sequence). With 2 bases removed from V and 4 bases from J, the gap between germline ends came to 17 bases. The CDR3 protein is CASSLPGGKQSTEAFF. In DNA, the CDR3 is TGTGCCAGCAGCTTACCCGGGGGGAAGCAATCCACTGAAGCTTTCTTT.

The J gene is TRBJ1-5, the V gene TRBV20-1; 8 bases match TRBD1. The V gene's germline CDR1 is DFQATT and CDR2 SNEGSKA (reference sequence). Trimming took 2 bases from V and 3 from J; bases not matched to a gene: 6. This CDR3 is 15 amino acids long. CDR3 in amino acids: CSARKTGDNNQPQHF. The DNA for the CDR3 is TGCAGTGCTAGAAAGACAGGGGATAACAATCAGCCCCAGCATTTT.

V usage is TRBV4-1 and J usage is TRBJ1-1; no clear D gene. Deletions cut 0 bases from V and 7 bases from J, with 6 bases between. CDR3 length: 12 residues. Germline CDR1 MGHRA, CDR2 YSYEKL. The CDR3 spells CASSQEVGEAFF. The CDR3 DNA follows: TGCGCCAGCAGCCAAGAGGTTGGTGAAGCTTTCTTT.

The CDR3 protein is CASSARVRGLNTGELFF. CDR3 nucleotide sequence: TGTGCCAGCAGCGCGAGGGTCAGGGGCCTGAACACCGGGGAGCTGTTTTTT. The chain employs TRBV7-8 and TRBJ2-2, with a tentative D call TRBD1 (6 bases). Germline CDR1 reads SGHVS; CDR2 reads FQNEAQ. This CDR3 region has 17 residues. V was clipped by 5 bases and J by 1 base, with 17 bases between them.

The V and J genes are TRBV11-1 and TRBJ2-7; TRBD2 aligns across 9 bases. The CDR3 extends over 16 amino acids. V dropped 6 bases and J dropped 6; count of bases not matched to a gene: 15. Germline loops: CDR1 SGHAT, CDR2 FQDESV (reference sequence). CDR3 loop: CASRQSGTSSSAEQYF. The DNA of the CDR3 is TGTGCCAGCAGGCAATCCGGGACTAGCAGTTCTGCCGAGCAGTACTTC. Full variable domain (remainder filled in from reference TRBV11-1 and TRBJ2-7): EAEVAQSPRYKITEKSQAVAFWCDPISGHATLYWYRQILGQGPELLVQFQDESVVDDSQLPKDRFSAERLKGVDSTLKIQPAELGDSAMYLCASRQSGTSSSAEQYFGPGTRLTVT.

The J gene is TRBJ1-2, the V gene TRBV9; unclear D gene. From germline, CDR1 is SGDLS and CDR2 YYNGEE. Between the trimmed V and J ends, which lost 5 bases and 10 bases, there was a span of 9 bases. The CDR3 runs to 10 residues. DNA of the CDR3: TGTGCCAGCAGAGAGGAGGTCTACACCTTC. It encodes CASREEVYTF.

The genes are TRBV19 and TRBJ1-2, with 10 nucleotides matching TRBD1. V lost 6 bases, J lost 2 bases, and 9 bases stayed unmatched. The CDR3 is made up of 16 amino acids. Germline V gives CDR1 LNHDA, CDR2 SQIVND (reference sequence). CDR3 nucleotides: TGTGCCAGTAGCCACCTCGGGACAGGGGAAAACTATGGCTACACCTTC. Its protein product is CASSHLGTGENYGYTF.

This sequence joins TRBV29-1 and TRBJ1-1, with D hard to call. V lost 4 bases, J lost 1 base, and 16 bases lay in between. The CDR3 covers 15 residues. CDR1 and CDR2 from the germline V gene are SQVTM and ANQGSEA. The chain's CDR3 is CSVAHKMTKNTEAFF. CDR3 nucleotides: TGCAGCGTTGCCCACAAAATGACGAAGAACACTGAAGCTTTCTTT.

The CDR3 is CASSLSGQGPFGWKDEQYF. CDR3 nucleotide sequence: TGTGCCAGCAGTTTATCGGGACAGGGTCCGTTTGGGTGGAAGGACGAGCAGTACTTC. This sequence joins TRBV12-3 or TRBV12-4 and TRBJ2-7, with 9 bases matching TRBD1. The CDR3 has 19 residues. After removal of 2 bases from V and 5 bases from J, the junction contained 19 bases not matched to a gene.

The V and J genes are TRBV20-1 and TRBJ2-3; D not resolved. Trimming pared 4 bases from V and 5 bases from J, leaving 7 bases between. There are 11 residues in the CDR3. Germline-derived CDR1 and CDR2 are DFQATT and SNEGSKA (reference sequence). The CDR3 bases are TGCAGTGCTACTTACTTAGATACGCAGTATTTT. This translates into CSATYLDTQYF.

The V and J genes are TRBV24-1 and TRBJ2-2; D is unresolved. Germline values: CDR1 KGHDR, CDR2 SFDVKD. The CDR3 is made up of 14 amino acids. Deletions cut 8 bases from V and 2 bases from J, with 11 bases between. CDR3 sequence (DNA): TGTGCCACCAAGGGATTGACCAACACCGGGGAGCTGTTTTTT. Translated, it gives CATKGLTNTGELFF.

The chain links TRBV29-1 to TRBJ2-6; D tentatively reads TRBD1 or TRBD2 (6 bases each). CDR3 size: 15 residues. With 5 bases removed from V and 3 bases from J, the gap between germline ends came to 14 bases. Looked up from germline, CDR1 is SQVTM and CDR2 is ANQGSEA. The CDR3 region has the DNA TGCAGCGTTCGGACGGGGGCTATTGGGGCCAACGTCCTGACTTTC. Translating gives CSVRTGAIGANVLTF.

The chain employs TRBV9 and TRBJ1-1; tentatively, D is TRBD1 (6 bases). V gave up 3 bases and J gave up 1 base, with 13 bases separating them. The CDR3 length is 15 residues. The germline V gene encodes CDR1 SGDLS and CDR2 YYNGEE. The CDR3: CASSETGLQNTEAFF. CDR3 nucleotides: TGTGCCAGCAGCGAGACAGGTTTACAGAACACTGAAGCTTTCTTT.

The sample holds one count of this clonotype. The J gene is TRBJ2-1, the V gene TRBV5-1; 10 bases agree with TRBD1. This CDR3 has 17 residues. V lost 4 bases, J lost 1 base, and 8 bases stayed unmatched. CDR1 and CDR2 from the germline V gene are SGHRS and YFSETQ. The CDR3 loop reads CASSPRQGAVSYNEQFF. In DNA form, the CDR3 reads TGCGCCAGCAGCCCGAGACAGGGGGCGGTTTCCTACAATGAGCAGTTCTTC.

The chain has TRBV7-6 and TRBJ2-3, with TRBD2 matching over 15 bases. The germline V gene has CDR1 SGHVS and CDR2 FNYEAQ. V lost 7 bases, J lost 0 bases, and 11 bases stayed unmatched. The CDR3 has 19 amino acids. As DNA, the CDR3 is TGTGCCAGCACCCCGATCGGACTAGCGGGAGGGGATAGCACAGATACGCAGTATTTT. This encodes CASTPIGLAGGDSTDTQYF. Together with reference TRBV7-6 and TRBJ2-3, the CDR3 gives the full variable domain: GAGVSQSPRYKVTKRGQDVALRCDPISGHVSLYWYRQALGQGPEFLTYFNYEAQQDKSGLPNDRFSAERPEGSISTLTIQRTEQRDSAMYRCASTPIGLAGGDSTDTQYFGPGTRLTVL.

This chain links TRBV7-2 with TRBJ2-5; 10 positions match TRBD1. The length of the CDR3 is 14 residues. The junction had 5 bases not matched to a gene; V was cut back by 6 bases and J by 4 bases. Germline V lookup: CDR1 SGHTA, CDR2 FQGNSA. The CDR3 DNA reads TGTGCCAGCAGGACGGGACAGGGGACAGAGACCCAGTACTTC. Protein sequence: CASRTGQGTETQYF.

The CDR3: CASSQGLASTDTQYF. The CDR3 coding sequence is TGCGCCAGCAGCCAAGGACTAGCGAGTACAGATACGCAGTATTTT. This chain joins TRBV4-1 and TRBJ2-3, with 8 nucleotides matching TRBD2. J gave up 3 bases and V 1 base, and 3 bases lay outside the gene matches. This CDR3 spans 15 amino acids. CDR1 and CDR2 (germline): MGHRA, YSYEKL.

This chain connects TRBV9 to TRBJ2-5; TRBD1 might be the D (6 bases). The CDR3 loop spans 15 amino acids. V shed 4 bases and J shed 0 bases, with 13 bases lying between them. The germline V gene encodes CDR1 SGDLS and CDR2 YYNGEE. CDR3 coding DNA: TGTGCCAGCAGCCCTATACAGGGTAACCAAGAGACCCAGTACTTC. Its translation: CASSPIQGNQETQYF.

The chain uses TRBV12-3 or TRBV12-4 and TRBJ1-5; D remains ambiguous. This CDR3 spans 13 amino acids. Trimming shortened V by 3 bases and J by 3 bases, and 6 bases separated the two germline ends. CDR3 sequence (DNA): TGTGCCAGCAGTTTGGTTCTCAATCAGCCCCAGCATTTT. Amino acids: CASSLVLNQPQHF.

The CDR3 sequence: CATSSLGTGVWEQYF. CDR3 nucleotide sequence: TGTGCCACCAGCAGTTTAGGGACAGGGGTTTGGGAGCAGTACTTC. The genes are TRBV15 and TRBJ2-7, with 10 bases fitting TRBD1. This CDR3 region has 15 residues. The J segment lost 7 bases and the V segment lost 3 bases, leaving 9 bases of the junction unmatched. Per germline, CDR1 LNHNV and CDR2 YYDKDF (reference sequence).

The V gene is TRBV24-1, the J gene TRBJ2-1; weak D call: TRBD2 (7 bases). Germline assignment: CDR1 KGHDR and CDR2 SFDVKD. V lost 9 bases to trimming and J lost 4 bases, with 15 bases between them. The CDR3 totals 14 residues. The DNA of the CDR3 is TGTGCCACCCGAGGGAGGGGGTCGTACAATGAGCAGTTCTTC. This sequence encodes CATRGRGSYNEQFF.

V and J are TRBV19 and TRBJ1-2; TRBD1 matches at 10 bases. The CDR3 length is 16 residues. Germline CDR1 and CDR2: LNHDA and SQIVND (reference sequence). Trimming cost V 3 bases and J 2 bases; bases outside gene matches: 6. The CDR3: CASSIPRDRGNYGYTF. CDR3 DNA sequence: TGTGCCAGTAGTATCCCCCGGGACAGGGGAAACTATGGCTACACCTTC.